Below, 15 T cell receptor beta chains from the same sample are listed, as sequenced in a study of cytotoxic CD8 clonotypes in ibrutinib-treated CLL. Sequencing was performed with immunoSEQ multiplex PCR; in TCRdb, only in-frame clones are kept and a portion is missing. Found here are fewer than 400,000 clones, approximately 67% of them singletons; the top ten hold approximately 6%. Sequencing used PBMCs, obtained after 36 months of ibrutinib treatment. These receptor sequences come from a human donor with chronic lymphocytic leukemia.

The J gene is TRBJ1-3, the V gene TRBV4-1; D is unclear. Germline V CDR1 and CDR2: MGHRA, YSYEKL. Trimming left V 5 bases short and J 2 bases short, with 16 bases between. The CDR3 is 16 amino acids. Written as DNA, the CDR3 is TGCGCCAGCAGCGACCAGGTCATTCCGACTGGAAACACCATATATTTT. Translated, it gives CASSDQVIPTGNTIYF.

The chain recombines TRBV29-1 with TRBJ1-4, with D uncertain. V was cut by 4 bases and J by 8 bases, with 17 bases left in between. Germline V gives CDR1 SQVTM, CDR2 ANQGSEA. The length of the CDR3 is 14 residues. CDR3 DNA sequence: TGCAGCGTTGTTTGGTGGCACACCAAGGAAAAACTGTTTTTT. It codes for CSVVWWHTKEKLFF.

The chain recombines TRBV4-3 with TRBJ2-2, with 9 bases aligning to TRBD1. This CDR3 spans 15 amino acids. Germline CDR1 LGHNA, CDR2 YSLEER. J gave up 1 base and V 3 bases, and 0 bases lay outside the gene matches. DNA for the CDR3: TGCGCCAGCAGCCAGACAGGGGGGAACACCGGGGAGCTGTTTTTT. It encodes CASSQTGGNTGELFF.

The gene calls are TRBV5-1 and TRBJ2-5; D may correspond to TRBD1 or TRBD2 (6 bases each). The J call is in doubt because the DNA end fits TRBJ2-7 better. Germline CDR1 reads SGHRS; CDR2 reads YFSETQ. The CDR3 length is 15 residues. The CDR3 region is CASSLARGPSYEQYF. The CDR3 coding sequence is TGCGCCAGCAGCTTGGCTCGGGGGCCCTCCTACGAGCAGTACTTC.

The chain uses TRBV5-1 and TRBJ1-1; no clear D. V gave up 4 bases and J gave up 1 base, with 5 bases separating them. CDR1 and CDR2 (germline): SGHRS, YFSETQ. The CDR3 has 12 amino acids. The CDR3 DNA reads TGCGCCAGCAGCCGACCGAACACTGAAGCTTTCTTT. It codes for CASSRPNTEAFF.

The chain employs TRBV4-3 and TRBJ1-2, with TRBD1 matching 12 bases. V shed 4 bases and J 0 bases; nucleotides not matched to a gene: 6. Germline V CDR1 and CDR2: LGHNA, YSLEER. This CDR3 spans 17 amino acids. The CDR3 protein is CASSPGTGGQTNYGYTF. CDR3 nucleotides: TGCGCCAGCAGCCCCGGGACAGGGGGCCAAACTAACTATGGCTACACCTTC.

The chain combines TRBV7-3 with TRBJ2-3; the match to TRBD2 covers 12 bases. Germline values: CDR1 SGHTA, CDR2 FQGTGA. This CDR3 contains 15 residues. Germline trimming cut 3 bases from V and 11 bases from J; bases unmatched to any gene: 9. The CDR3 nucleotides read TGTGCCAGCAGCTTGACTAGCGGGAGCACTCCCAAGCAGTATTTT. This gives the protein CASSLTSGSTPKQYF.

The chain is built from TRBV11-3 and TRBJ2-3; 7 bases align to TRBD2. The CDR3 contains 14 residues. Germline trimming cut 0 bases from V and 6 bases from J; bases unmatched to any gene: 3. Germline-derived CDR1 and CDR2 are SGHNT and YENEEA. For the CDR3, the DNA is TGTGCCAGCAGCTTAGATCGAGCGGGGGATACGCAGTATTTT. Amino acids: CASSLDRAGDTQYF.

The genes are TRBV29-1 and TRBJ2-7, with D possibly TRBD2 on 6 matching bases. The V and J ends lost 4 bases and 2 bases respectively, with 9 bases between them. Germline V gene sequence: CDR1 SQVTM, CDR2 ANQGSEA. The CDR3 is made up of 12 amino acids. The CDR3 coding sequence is TGCAGCGTTGCGGGAGAGACCTACGAGCAGTACTTC. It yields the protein CSVAGETYEQYF.

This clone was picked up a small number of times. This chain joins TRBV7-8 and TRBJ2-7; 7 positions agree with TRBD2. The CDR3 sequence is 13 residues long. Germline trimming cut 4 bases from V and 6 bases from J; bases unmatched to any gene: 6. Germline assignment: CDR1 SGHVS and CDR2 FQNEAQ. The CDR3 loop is CASSYNVAGEQYF. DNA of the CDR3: TGTGCCAGCAGCTATAATGTAGCGGGCGAGCAGTACTTC.

This CDR3 is CASSFTGDRVLSSYTF. Written as DNA, the CDR3 is TGTGCCAGCAGCTTTACGGGGGACAGGGTTCTCAGTAGCTACACCTTC. The chain has TRBV9 and TRBJ1-2, with 9 bases aligning to TRBD1. The J segment lost 9 bases and the V segment lost 4 bases, leaving 16 bases of the junction unmatched. This CDR3 comprises 16 residues. CDR1 and CDR2 (germline): SGDLS, YYNGEE. Variable domain in full (rest from reference TRBV9 and TRBJ1-2): DSGVTQTPKHLITATGQRVTLRCSPRSGDLSVYWYQQSLDQGLQFLIQYYNGEERAKGNILERFSAQQFPDLHSELNLSSLELGDSALYFCASSFTGDRVLSSYTFGSGTRLTVV.

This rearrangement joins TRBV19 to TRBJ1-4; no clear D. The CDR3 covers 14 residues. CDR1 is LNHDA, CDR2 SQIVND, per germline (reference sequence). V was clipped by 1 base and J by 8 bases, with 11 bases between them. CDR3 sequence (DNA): TGTGCCAGTAGTATAGTGGACCCACCGGAAAAACTGTTTTTT. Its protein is CASSIVDPPEKLFF.

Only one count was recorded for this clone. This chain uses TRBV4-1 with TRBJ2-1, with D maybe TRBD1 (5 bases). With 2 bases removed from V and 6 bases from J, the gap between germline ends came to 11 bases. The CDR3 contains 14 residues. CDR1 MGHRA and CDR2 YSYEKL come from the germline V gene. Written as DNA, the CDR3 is TGCGCCAGCAGCCAATGGACCGACAGCAATGAGCAGTTCTTC. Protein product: CASSQWTDSNEQFF.

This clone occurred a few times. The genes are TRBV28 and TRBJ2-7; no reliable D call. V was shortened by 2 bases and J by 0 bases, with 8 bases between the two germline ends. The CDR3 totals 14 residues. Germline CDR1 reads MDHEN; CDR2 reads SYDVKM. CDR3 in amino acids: CASSLKFSSYEQYF. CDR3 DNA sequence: TGTGCCAGCAGTTTAAAGTTTAGCTCCTACGAGCAGTACTTC.

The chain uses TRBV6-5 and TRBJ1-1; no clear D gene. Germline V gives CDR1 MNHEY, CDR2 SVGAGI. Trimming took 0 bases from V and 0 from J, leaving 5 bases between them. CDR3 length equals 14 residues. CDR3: CASSYSILNTEAFF. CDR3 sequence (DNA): TGTGCCAGCAGTTACTCGATCCTGAACACTGAAGCTTTCTTT.